This T cell receptor beta chain was recovered during a study of T cells in Graves' hyperthyroidism and ophthalmopathy. The CDR3 regions of TCR beta were amplified from RNA transcripts. The HTBI set primed first-round TCR CDR3 RT-PCR. A single record per CDR3 protein comes from TCRdb applying MiXCR to the multiplex PCR reads. The table shows roughly 560,000 distinct CDR3 sequences, with roughly 14% occurring only once. Many counts were recorded for this clonotype. CDR1 is SGHAT, CDR2 FQNNGV, per germline. The CDR3 consists of 14 residues. Trimming left V 3 bases short and J 5 bases short, with 13 bases between.

This rearrangement joins TRBV11-2 to TRBJ2-5, with D uncertain. The source is a woman between 35 and 50 years old with Graves' ophthalmopathy. Material: blood. The CDR3 coding sequence is TGTGCCAGCAGCTTTTATGTCGAGGAGGAGACCCAGTACTTC. Encoded protein: CASSFYVEEETQYF.